Below, 19 T cell receptor beta chains from the same sample are listed, as sequenced in a study of graft-versus-host responses after intestinal transplantation. Profiling relied on immunoSEQ multiplex PCR, and the TCRdb table lists in-frame clones only, not all of them. Of roughly 100,000 clones in the sample, more than 75% were seen once. These TCRs are of unknown antigen specificity. This material consisted of unstimulated CD4+ T cells sorted from spleen or lymph node cells, taken before intestinal transplant. These receptors all come from a human donor who received an intestinal transplant.

This chain connects TRBV5-5 to TRBJ2-5; D remains unclear. Germline CDR1 SGHKS, CDR2 YYEKEE (reference sequence). This CDR3 comprises 14 residues. The V and J ends lost 1 base and 4 bases respectively, with 11 bases between them. CDR3: CASSLYQARETQYF. The DNA of the CDR3 is TGTGCCAGCAGCTTGTACCAAGCCAGAGAGACCCAGTACTTC.

The chain is built from TRBV5-5 and TRBJ2-1; TRBD1 agrees at 7 bases. The CDR3 is made up of 14 amino acids. With V trimmed by 4 bases and J by 7 bases, 8 bases remained unmatched. The V gene's germline CDR1 is SGHKS and CDR2 YYEKEE (reference sequence). The DNA of the CDR3 is TGTGCCAGCAGCACGCAGGGGGTATTGAATGAGCAGTTCTTC. Translation gives CASSTQGVLNEQFF.

This CDR3 reads CASSFARSTNEKLFF. The CDR3 nucleotides are TGTGCCAGCAGCTTTGCCAGATCAACTAATGAAAAACTGTTTTTT. The chain joins TRBV11-2 to TRBJ1-4, with no clear D. V was pared by 3 bases and J by 0 bases, with 8 bases between. Germline V gives CDR1 SGHAT, CDR2 FQNNGV. The CDR3 sequence is 15 residues long.

Note on this clone: The sample carries other DNA sequences with the same CDR3. The chain carries TRBV9 and TRBJ2-3; 9 bases map to TRBD1. In germline, CDR1 is SGDLS, CDR2 YYNGEE. CDR3 size: 15 residues. Trimming removed 0 bases from V and 1 base from J; junction bases left unmatched: 0. The CDR3 protein is CASSVGTGGTDTQYF. The CDR3 nucleotides are TGTGCCAGCAGCGTAGGGACAGGGGGCACAGATACGCAGTATTTT.

The V and J genes are TRBV4-1 and TRBJ2-5; a weak D match, TRBD1 (5 bases). Germline V lookup: CDR1 MGHRA, CDR2 YSYEKL. The length of the CDR3 is 14 residues. The V end was cut by 2 bases, the J end by 3 bases, with 10 bases between. CDR3 amino acids: CASSQRPDKETQYF. In DNA, the CDR3 is TGCGCCAGCAGCCAAAGGCCGGACAAAGAGACCCAGTACTTC.

The genes are TRBV4-2 and TRBJ1-5; 8 positions agree with TRBD1. The CDR3 runs 17 residues. V lost 1 base and J lost 1; bases outside the gene matches: 6. Germline CDR1 LGHNA, CDR2 YNFKEQ. As DNA, the CDR3 is TGTGCCAGCAGCCAAGGGGCTCAGGGGGCGAGCAATCAGCCCCAGCATTTT. Translation: CASSQGAQGASNQPQHF.

The CDR3 loop reads CASSMRGLATSSYNEQFF. CDR3 coding DNA: TGTGCCAGTAGTATGAGGGGACTAGCTACCAGCTCCTACAATGAGCAGTTCTTC. The chain is built from TRBV19 and TRBJ2-1, with 9 bases matching TRBD2. Germline CDR1 reads LNHDA; CDR2 reads SQIVND (reference sequence). The junction had 9 bases not matched to a gene; V was cut back by 3 bases and J by 0 bases. This CDR3 is built from 18 residues.

The rearrangement uses TRBV7-2 and TRBJ1-1, with 12 nucleotides matching TRBD1. CDR3 length equals 17 residues. The V and J ends lost 5 bases and 4 bases, in that order; junction bases with no gene match: 11. Germline V CDR1 and CDR2: SGHTA, FQGNSA. The CDR3, as DNA: TGTGCCAGCAGCACACGGGGGACAGGGGGCGGCGGCACTGAAGCTTTCTTT. Its protein product is CASSTRGTGGGGTEAFF.

The chain combines TRBV29-1 with TRBJ2-6; D gene uncertain. This CDR3 is 15 amino acids long. V dropped 4 bases and J dropped 4 bases, with 14 bases sitting between them. The V gene's germline CDR1 is SQVTM and CDR2 ANQGSEA. CDR3: CSVVSGAPGANVLTF. The CDR3, as DNA: TGCAGCGTTGTGTCCGGTGCCCCCGGGGCCAACGTCCTGACTTTC.

The V gene is TRBV7-3, the J gene TRBJ2-1; 7 nucleotides agree with TRBD2. This CDR3 region has 17 residues. V was clipped by 0 bases and J by 5 bases; unmatched bases: 10. Per the germline V gene, CDR1 is SGHTA and CDR2 is FQGTGA. In nucleotides, the CDR3 is TGTGCCAGCAGCTTAACAGTCTTGCGGGAGACCCACAATGAGCAGTTCTTC. Protein product: CASSLTVLRETHNEQFF.

This clone occurred once. The rearrangement joins TRBV6-1 to TRBJ1-6; D is ambiguous. The germline V gene has CDR1 MNHNS and CDR2 SASEGT. The CDR3 runs 14 residues. The V end was cut by 6 bases, the J end by 4 bases, with 10 bases between. Here the CDR3 DNA reads TGTGCCAGCAGCCCTCCGGGGTATAATTCACCCCTCCACTTT. Encoded protein: CASSPPGYNSPLHF.

CDR3 DNA: TGTGCCACCGAGGACAGGGGAAGAAATCAGCCCCAGCATTTT. The encoded protein is CATEDRGRNQPQHF. This chain joins TRBV15 and TRBJ1-5; 9 positions agree with TRBD1. Germline loops: CDR1 LNHNV, CDR2 YYDKDF (reference sequence). V lost 8 bases, J lost 4 bases, and 6 bases stayed unmatched. The CDR3 has 14 residues.

The rearrangement uses TRBV6-5 and TRBJ2-5, with D unresolved. Germline assignment: CDR1 MNHEY and CDR2 SVGAGI. CDR3 size: 14 residues. Trimming took 0 bases from V and 1 from J, leaving 6 bases between them. CDR3 sequence reads: CASSYSGPQETQYF. As DNA, the CDR3 is TGTGCCAGCAGTTACTCTGGTCCCCAAGAGACCCAGTACTTC.

The J gene is TRBJ2-2, the V gene TRBV5-1; no reliable D call. Deletions cut 10 bases from V and 2 bases from J, with 9 bases between. The CDR3 length is 12 residues. Germline V lookup: CDR1 SGHRS, CDR2 YFSETQ. In nucleotides, the CDR3 is TGCGCCGCGAGAATCAACACCGGGGAGCTGTTTTTT. It translates to CAARINTGELFF.

The CDR3 here is CSVSGRAKDTQYF. The CDR3 coding sequence is TGCAGCGTTAGCGGGAGGGCCAAAGATACGCAGTATTTT. V and J are TRBV29-1 and TRBJ2-3; 10 nucleotides agree with TRBD2. CDR1 SQVTM and CDR2 ANQGSEA come from the germline V gene. CDR3 size: 13 residues. Germline trimming cut 5 bases from V and 5 bases from J; bases unmatched to any gene: 4.

The V call is TRBV28, the J call TRBJ1-2, with 8 bases aligning to TRBD1. The CDR3 is made up of 15 amino acids. Germline V gene data show CDR1 as MDHEN and CDR2 as SYDVKM. The V segment lost 1 base and the J segment 4 bases; nucleotides outside the gene matches: 5. CDR3: CASSLFLQGGYGYTF. CDR3 nucleotides: TGTGCCAGCAGTTTATTTTTACAGGGGGGCTATGGCTACACCTTC.

The rearrangement uses TRBV4-1 and TRBJ2-7; a possible D gene is TRBD2 (5 bases). The CDR3 covers 13 residues. Germline-derived CDR1 and CDR2 are MGHRA and YSYEKL. V shed 4 bases and J shed 3 bases, with 10 bases lying between them. The CDR3 DNA reads TGCGCCAGCAGCCGACAAACTAGCTACGAGCAGTACTTC. Translation: CASSRQTSYEQYF.

The chain joins TRBV5-1 to TRBJ1-1; perhaps TRBD1 as D (6 bases). The CDR3 runs 17 residues. Germline V gene sequence: CDR1 SGHRS, CDR2 YFSETQ. The ends were cut back, 4 bases at V and 3 bases at J, with 22 bases in the middle. CDR3 in amino acids: CASSPGGAGDWYTEAFF. The CDR3 bases are TGCGCCAGCAGCCCCGGAGGGGCAGGGGACTGGTACACTGAAGCTTTCTTT.

The rearrangement joins TRBV10-3 to TRBJ1-1, with no clear D. The CDR3 contains 13 residues. Looked up from germline, CDR1 is ENHRY and CDR2 is SYGVKD. V dropped 1 base and J dropped 6 bases, with 9 bases sitting between them. In nucleotides, the CDR3 is TGTGCCATCAGTGAGTTACTTGGCTCTGAAGCTTTCTTT. The encoded protein is CAISELLGSEAFF.